These 6 T cell receptor beta chains were sequenced from one sample in a study of cytomegalovirus exposure and HLA in healthy donors (dated by TCRdb to the late 2010s). Libraries were prepared through the immunoSEQ multiplex PCR assay. For the multiplex PCR, a mixture combining 60 forward primers for TCR Vbeta segments and 13 reverse primers for TCR Jbeta segments was used. Held by TCRdb, this immuneACCESS table contains in-frame sequences only and omits some clones. Under half of the omission traces to an unresolved V gene where checked; the cause of the rest is unknown. The sample table lists 150,000 to 200,000 clones, around three quarters of them with a count of one. The ten largest clonotypes hold around 1.9% of the sample. Sequencing was performed on PBMCs. These receptors were taken from a man aged 25-45 years in good health and CMV-seronegative.

The rearrangement links TRBV18 to TRBJ2-2; tentative D call: TRBD2 (6 bases). The V end lost 2 bases, the J end lost 9 bases, and 16 bases lay between the germline ends. CDR3 length: 15 amino acids. Germline values: CDR1 KGHSH, CDR2 LQKENI. CDR3 region: CASSPASVRDWELFF. The CDR3 nucleotides read TGTGCCAGCTCACCAGCTTCTGTGAGGGACTGGGAGCTGTTTTTT.

This clone has only a few counts. CDR3 in amino acids: CASRLTGGKNIQYF. CDR3 sequence (DNA): TGTGCCAGCAGACTTACAGGGGGCAAAAACATTCAGTACTTC. The chain couples TRBV28 to TRBJ2-4; 8 nucleotides align to TRBD1. The CDR3 covers 14 residues. Looked up from germline, CDR1 is MDHEN and CDR2 is SYDVKM. V gave up 6 bases and J gave up 3 bases; unmatched junction bases: 4.

The chain links TRBV6-1 to TRBJ2-5; TRBD2 matches at 9 bases. Germline V lookup: CDR1 MNHNS, CDR2 SASEGT. V lost 7 bases, J lost 4 bases, and 7 bases stayed unmatched. The CDR3 has 14 amino acids. CDR3 DNA: TGTGCCAGCAACAGCGGGGGGACGTTAGAGACCCAGTACTTC. Protein: CASNSGGTLETQYF.

This chain links TRBV6-1 with TRBJ2-7; tentatively, D is TRBD2 (6 bases). V lost 7 bases and J 0 bases, leaving 13 bases between the germline ends. CDR1 and CDR2 (germline): MNHNS, SASEGT. This CDR3 contains 14 residues. The CDR3 sequence: CASKRGGNSYEQYF. The CDR3 DNA reads as TGTGCCAGCAAGAGGGGCGGGAACTCCTACGAGCAGTACTTC.

The CDR3 is CASSLVGTSGGFNEQFF. In DNA, the CDR3 is TGCGCCAGCAGCTTGGTAGGGACTAGCGGGGGCTTTAATGAGCAGTTCTTC. This sequence joins TRBV5-1 and TRBJ2-1; 14 nucleotides line up with TRBD2. Germline V lookup: CDR1 SGHRS, CDR2 YFSETQ. Trimming took 0 bases from V and 7 from J; bases not matched to a gene: 6. CDR3 length equals 17 residues.

The chain uses TRBV15 and TRBJ2-5, with TRBD1 matching 8 bases. The CDR3 extends over 13 amino acids. Germline assignment: CDR1 LNHNV and CDR2 YYDKDF (reference sequence). Losses at the gene ends were 10 bases for V and 2 bases for J; bases not matched to a gene: 6. The CDR3 protein is CASGTGEQETQYF. CDR3 in DNA: TGTGCCAGCGGGACAGGAGAACAAGAGACCCAGTACTTC.